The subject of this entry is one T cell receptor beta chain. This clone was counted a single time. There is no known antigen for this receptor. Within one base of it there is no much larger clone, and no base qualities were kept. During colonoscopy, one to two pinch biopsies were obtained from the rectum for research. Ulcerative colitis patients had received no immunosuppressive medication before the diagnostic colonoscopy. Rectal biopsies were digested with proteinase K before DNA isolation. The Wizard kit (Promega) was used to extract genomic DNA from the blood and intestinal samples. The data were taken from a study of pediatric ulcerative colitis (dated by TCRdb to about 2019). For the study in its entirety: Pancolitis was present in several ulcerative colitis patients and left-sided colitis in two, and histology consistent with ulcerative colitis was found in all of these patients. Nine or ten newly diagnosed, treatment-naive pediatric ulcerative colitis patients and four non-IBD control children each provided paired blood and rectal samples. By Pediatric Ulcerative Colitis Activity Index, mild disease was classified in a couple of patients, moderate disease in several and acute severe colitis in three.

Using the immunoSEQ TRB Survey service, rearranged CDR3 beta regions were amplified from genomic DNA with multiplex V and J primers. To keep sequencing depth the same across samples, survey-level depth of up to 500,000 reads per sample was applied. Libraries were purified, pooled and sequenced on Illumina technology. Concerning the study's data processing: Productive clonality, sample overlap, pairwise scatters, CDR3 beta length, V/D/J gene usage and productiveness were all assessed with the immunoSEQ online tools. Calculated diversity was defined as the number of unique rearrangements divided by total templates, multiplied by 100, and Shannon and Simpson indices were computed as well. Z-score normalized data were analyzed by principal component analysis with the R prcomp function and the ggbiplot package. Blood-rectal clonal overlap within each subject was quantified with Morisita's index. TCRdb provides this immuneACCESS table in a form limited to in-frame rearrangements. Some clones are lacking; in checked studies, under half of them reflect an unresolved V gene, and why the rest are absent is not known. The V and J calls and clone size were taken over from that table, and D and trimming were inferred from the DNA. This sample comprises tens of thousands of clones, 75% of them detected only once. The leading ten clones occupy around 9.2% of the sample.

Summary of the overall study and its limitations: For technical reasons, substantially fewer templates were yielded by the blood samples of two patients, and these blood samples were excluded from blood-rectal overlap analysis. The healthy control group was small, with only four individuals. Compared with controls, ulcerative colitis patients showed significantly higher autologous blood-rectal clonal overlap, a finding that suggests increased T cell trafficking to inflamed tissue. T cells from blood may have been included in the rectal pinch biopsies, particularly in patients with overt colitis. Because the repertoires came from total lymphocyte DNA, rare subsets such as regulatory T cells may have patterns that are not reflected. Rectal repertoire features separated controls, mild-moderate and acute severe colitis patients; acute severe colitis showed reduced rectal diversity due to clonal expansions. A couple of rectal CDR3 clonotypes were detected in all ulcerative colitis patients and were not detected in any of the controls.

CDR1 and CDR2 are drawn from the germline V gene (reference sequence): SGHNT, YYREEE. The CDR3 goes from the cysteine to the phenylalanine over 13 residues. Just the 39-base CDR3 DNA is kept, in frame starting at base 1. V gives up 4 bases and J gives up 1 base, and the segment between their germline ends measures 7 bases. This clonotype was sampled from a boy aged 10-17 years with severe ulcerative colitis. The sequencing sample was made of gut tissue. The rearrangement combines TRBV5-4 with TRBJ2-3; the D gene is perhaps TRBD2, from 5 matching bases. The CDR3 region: CASSPGGTDTQYF. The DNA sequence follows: TGTGCCAGCAGCCCCGGGGGCACAGATACGCAGTATTTT.